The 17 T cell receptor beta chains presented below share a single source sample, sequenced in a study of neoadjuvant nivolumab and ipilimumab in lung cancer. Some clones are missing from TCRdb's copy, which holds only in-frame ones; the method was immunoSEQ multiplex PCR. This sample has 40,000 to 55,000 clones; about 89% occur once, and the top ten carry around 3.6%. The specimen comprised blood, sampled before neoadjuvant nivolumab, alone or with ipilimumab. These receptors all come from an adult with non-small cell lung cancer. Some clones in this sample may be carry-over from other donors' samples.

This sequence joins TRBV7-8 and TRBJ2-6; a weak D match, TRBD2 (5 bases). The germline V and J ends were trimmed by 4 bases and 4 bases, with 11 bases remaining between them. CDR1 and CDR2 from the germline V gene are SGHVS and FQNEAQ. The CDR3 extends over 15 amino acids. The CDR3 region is CASSSAGTGANVLTF. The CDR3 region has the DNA TGTGCCAGCAGCTCCGCGGGTACCGGGGCCAACGTCCTGACTTTC.

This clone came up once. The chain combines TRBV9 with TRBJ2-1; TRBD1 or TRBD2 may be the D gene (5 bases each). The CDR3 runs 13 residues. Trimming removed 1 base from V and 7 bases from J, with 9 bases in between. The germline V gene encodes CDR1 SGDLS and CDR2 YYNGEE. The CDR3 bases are TGTGCCAGCAGCGTATTGGGGGAGAATGAGCAGTTCTTC. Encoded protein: CASSVLGENEQFF. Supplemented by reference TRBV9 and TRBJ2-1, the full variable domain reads DSGVTQTPKHLITATGQRVTLRCSPRSGDLSVYWYQQSLDQGLQFLIQYYNGEERAKGNILERFSAQQFPDLHSELNLSSLELGDSALYFCASSVLGENEQFFGPGTRLTVL.

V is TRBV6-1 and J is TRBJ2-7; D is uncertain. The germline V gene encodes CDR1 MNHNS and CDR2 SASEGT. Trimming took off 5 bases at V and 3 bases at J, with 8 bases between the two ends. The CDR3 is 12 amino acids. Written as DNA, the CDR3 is TGTGCCAGCAGTAAGACCTTCTACGAGCAGTACTTC. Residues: CASSKTFYEQYF.

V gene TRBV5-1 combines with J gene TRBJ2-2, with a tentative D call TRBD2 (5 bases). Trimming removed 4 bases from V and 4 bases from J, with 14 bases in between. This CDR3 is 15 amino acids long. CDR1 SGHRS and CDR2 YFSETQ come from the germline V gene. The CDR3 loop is CASSLSVGSTGELFF. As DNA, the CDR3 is TGCGCCAGCAGCCTGAGCGTGGGGAGCACCGGGGAGCTGTTTTTT.

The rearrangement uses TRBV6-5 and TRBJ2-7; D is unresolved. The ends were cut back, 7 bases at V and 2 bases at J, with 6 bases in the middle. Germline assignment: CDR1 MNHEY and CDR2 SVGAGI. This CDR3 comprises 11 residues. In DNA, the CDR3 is TGTGCCAGCATAGGGACCTACGAGCAGTACTTC. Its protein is CASIGTYEQYF.

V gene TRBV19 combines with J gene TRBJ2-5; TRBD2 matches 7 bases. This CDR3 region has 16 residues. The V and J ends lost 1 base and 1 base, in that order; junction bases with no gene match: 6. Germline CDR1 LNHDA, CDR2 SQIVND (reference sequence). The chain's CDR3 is CASSIGGGPGQETQYF. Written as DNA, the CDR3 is TGTGCCAGTAGTATAGGCGGGGGTCCCGGCCAAGAGACCCAGTACTTC.

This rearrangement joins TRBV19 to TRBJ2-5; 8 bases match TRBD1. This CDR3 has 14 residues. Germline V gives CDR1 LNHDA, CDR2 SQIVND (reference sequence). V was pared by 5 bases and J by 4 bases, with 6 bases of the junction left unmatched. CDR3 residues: CASSGVTGAETQYF. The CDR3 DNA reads TGTGCCAGTAGTGGGGTGACAGGGGCAGAGACCCAGTACTTC.

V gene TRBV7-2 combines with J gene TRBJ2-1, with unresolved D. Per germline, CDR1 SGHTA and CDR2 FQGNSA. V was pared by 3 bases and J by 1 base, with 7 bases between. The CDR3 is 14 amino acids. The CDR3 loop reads CASSFVASYNEQFF. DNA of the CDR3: TGTGCCAGCAGCTTCGTTGCTTCCTACAATGAGCAGTTCTTC.

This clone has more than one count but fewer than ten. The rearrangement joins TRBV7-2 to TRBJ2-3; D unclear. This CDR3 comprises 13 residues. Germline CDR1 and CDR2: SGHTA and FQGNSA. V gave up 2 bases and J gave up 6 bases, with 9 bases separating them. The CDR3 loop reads CASSLMLFDTQYF. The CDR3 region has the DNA TGTGCCAGCAGCTTAATGCTTTTTGATACGCAGTATTTT.

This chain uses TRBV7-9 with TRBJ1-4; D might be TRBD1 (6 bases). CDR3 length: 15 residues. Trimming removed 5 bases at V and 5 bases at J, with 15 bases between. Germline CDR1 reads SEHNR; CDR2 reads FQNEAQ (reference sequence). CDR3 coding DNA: TGTGCCAGCAGCCAGAACACCGGGGGCAATGAAAAACTGTTTTTT. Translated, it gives CASSQNTGGNEKLFF.

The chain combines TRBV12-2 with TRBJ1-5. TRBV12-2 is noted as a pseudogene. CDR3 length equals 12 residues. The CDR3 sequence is CANRGLGQPQHF. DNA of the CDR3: TGTGCGAACCGGGGGCTGGGTCAGCCCCAGCATTTT.

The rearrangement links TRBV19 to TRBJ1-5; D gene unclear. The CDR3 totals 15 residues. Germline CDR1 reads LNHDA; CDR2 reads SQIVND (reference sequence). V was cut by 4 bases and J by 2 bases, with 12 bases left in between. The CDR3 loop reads CASSNLPSRNQPQHF. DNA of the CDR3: TGTGCCAGTAGTAACCTTCCCTCGCGCAATCAGCCCCAGCATTTT.

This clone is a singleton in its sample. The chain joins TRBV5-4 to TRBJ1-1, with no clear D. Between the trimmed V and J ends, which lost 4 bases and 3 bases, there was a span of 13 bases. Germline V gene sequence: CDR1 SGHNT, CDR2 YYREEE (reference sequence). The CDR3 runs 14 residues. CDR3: CASSQPSRDTEAFF. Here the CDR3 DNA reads TGTGCCAGCAGCCAACCGTCCCGGGACACTGAAGCTTTCTTT.

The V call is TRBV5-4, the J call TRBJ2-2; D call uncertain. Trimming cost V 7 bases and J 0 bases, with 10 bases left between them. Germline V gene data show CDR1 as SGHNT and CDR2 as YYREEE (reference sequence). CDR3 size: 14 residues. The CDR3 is CASGSYANTGELFF. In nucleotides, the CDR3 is TGTGCCAGCGGATCATACGCGAACACCGGGGAGCTGTTTTTT.

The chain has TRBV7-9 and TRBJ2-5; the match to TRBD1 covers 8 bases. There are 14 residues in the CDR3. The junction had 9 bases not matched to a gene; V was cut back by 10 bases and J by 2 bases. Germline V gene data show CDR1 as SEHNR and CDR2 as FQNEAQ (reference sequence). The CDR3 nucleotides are TGTGCCACACAGACAGGGGCCGTTCAAGAGACCCAGTACTTC. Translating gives CATQTGAVQETQYF.

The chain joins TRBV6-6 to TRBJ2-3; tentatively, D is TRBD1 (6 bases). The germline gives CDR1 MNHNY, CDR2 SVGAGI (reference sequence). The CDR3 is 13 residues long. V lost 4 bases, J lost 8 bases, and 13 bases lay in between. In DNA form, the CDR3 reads TGTGCCAGCAGTTCGGGACACGGAGTTACGCAGTATTTT. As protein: CASSSGHGVTQYF.

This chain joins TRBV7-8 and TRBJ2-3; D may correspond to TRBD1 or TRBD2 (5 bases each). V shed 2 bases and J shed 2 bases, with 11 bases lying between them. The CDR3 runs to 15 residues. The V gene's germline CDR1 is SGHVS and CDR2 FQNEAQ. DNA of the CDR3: TGTGCCAGCAGCTTACGGGGCGGGTTCACAGATACGCAGTATTTT. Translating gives CASSLRGGFTDTQYF.